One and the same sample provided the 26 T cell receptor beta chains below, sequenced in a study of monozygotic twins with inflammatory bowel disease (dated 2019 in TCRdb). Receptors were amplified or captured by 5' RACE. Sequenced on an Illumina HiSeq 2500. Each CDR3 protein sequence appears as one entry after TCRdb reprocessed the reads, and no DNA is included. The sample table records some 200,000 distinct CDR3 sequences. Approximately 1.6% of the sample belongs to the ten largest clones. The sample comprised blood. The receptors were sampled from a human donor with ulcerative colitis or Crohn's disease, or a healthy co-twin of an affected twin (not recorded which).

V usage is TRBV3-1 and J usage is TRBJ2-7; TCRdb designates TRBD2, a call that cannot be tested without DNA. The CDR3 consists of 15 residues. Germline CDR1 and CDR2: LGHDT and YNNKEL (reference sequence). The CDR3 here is CASSHSLTSGYEQYF.

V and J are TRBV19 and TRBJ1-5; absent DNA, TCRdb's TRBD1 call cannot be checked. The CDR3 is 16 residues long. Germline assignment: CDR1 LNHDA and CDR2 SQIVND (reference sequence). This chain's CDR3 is CASKDRGPPDGQPQHF.

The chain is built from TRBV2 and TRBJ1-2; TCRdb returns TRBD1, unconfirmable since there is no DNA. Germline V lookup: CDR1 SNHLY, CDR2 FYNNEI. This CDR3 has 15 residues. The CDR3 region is CASSQHRDSSYGYTF.

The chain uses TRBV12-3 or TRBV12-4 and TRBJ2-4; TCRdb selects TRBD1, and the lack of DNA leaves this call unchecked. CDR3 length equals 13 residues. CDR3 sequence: CASSPSDGGIQYF.

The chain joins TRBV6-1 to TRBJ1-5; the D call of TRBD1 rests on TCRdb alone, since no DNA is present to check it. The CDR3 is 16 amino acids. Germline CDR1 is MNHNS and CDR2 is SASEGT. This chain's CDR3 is CASSRLFRGGNQPQHF.

The CDR3 spells CASSRGGQGGDIQYF. The chain links TRBV4-2 to TRBJ2-4; no DNA is available, so the TRBD1 call from TCRdb remains unchecked. CDR3 size: 15 residues. CDR1 is LGHNA and CDR2 is YNFKEQ in the germline V gene.

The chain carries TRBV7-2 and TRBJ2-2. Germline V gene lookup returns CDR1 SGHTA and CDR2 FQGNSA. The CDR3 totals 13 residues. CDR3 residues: CASSYLNTGELFF.

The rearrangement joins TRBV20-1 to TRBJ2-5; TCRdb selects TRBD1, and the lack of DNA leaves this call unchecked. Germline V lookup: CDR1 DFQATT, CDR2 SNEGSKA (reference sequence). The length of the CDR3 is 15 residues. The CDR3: CSARATGSGGETQYF.

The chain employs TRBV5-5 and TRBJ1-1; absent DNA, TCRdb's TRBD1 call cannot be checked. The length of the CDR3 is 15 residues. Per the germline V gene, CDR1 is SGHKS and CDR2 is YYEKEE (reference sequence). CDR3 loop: CASSLITGGSTEAFF.

The CDR3 is CASSLGQGAFEQYF. The chain has TRBV7-8 and TRBJ2-7; TCRdb's D gene call, TRBD1, goes unchecked for lack of DNA. The length of the CDR3 is 14 residues. Germline V gives CDR1 SGHVS, CDR2 FQNEAQ.

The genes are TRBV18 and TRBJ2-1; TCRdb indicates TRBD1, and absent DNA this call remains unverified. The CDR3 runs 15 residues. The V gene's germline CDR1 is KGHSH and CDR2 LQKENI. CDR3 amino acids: CASSLLGTGDNEQFF.

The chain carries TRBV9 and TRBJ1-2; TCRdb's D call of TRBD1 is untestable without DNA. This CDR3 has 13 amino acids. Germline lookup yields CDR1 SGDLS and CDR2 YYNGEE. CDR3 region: CASSRQRNYGYTF.

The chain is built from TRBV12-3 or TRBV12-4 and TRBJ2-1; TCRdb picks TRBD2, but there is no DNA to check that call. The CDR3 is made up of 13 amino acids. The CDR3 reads CASSPGLAWEQFF.

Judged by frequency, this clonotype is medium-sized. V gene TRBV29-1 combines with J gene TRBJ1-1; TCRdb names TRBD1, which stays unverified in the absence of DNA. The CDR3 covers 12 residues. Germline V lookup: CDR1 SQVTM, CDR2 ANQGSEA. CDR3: CSATLGGTEAFF.

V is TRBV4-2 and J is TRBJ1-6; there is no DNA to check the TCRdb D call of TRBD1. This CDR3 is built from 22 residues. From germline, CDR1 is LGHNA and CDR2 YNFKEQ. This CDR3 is CASSQVGARRGDGVPINSPLHF.

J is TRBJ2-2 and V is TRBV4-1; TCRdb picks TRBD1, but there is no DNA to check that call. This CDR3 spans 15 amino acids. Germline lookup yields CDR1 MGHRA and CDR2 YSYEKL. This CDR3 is CASNWTDQFAGELFF.

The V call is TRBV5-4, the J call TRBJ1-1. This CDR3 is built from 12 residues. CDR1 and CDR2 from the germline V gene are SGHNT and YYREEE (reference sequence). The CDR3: CASSGWKSEAFF.

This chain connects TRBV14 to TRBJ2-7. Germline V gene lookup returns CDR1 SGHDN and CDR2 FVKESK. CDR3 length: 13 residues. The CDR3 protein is CASSQSATYEQYF.

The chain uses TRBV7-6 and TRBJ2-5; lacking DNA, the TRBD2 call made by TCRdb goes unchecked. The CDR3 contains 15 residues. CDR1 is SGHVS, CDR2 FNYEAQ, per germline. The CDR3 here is CASSLLAGRVETQYF. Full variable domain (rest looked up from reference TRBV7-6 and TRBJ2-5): GAGVSQSPRYKVTKRGQDVALRCDPISGHVSLYWYRQALGQGPEFLTYFNYEAQQDKSGLPNDRFSAERPEGSISTLTIQRTEQRDSAMYRCASSLLAGRVETQYFGPGTRLLVL.

CDR3 in amino acids: CASSAGTGVWKLFF. The rearrangement uses TRBV12-3 or TRBV12-4 and TRBJ1-4; the TRBD1 assignment by TCRdb is unverifiable without DNA. This CDR3 is built from 14 residues.

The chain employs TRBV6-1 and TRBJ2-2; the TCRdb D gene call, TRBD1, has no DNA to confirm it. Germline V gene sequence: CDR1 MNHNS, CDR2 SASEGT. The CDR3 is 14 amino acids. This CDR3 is CASRPGRHTGELFF.

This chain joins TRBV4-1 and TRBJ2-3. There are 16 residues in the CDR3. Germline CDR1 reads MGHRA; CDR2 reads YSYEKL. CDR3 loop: CASSQGSFRGTDTQYF.

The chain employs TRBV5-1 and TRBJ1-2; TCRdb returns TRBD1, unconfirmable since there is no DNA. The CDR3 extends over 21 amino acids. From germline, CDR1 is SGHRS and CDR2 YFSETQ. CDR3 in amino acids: CASSLGGTPRNLRDIAHGYTF.

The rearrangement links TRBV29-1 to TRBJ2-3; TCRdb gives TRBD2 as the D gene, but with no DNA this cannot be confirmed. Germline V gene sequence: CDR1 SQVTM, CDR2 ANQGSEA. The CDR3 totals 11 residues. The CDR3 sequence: CSSAEGDTQYF.

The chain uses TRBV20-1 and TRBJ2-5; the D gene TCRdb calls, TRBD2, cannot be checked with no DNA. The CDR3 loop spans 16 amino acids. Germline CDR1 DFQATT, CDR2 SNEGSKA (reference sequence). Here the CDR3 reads CSARGTKRGGRETQYF.

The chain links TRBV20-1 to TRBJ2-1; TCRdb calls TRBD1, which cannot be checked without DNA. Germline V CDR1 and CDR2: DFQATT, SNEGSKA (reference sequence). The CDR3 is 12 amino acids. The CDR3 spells CSVTGQNNEQFF.